This T cell receptor (beta chain) was found in a study of blood T cell repertoires in COVID-19. As for the study in general: The origin of the acute and convalescent COVID-19 samples was the United States, Italy and Spain. Sources were T cells, B-cell-depleted T cells, or PBMCs; the material itself was cDNA or gDNA.

Authors' analysis steps: Estimation of nucleated cell counts was performed using reference gene primer amplification. The method was immunoSEQ multiplex PCR; TCRdb's version includes in-frame clones alone and lacks a portion of them. V and J calls and clone size are those listed in that table; D and trimming were worked out from the DNA. The table shows 40,000 to 60,000 clones, with over 85% occurring only once. Germline CDR1 is GTSNPN and CDR2 is SVGIG (reference sequence). The CDR3 runs to 13 residues. V lost 0 bases and J lost 1, with 6 bases in between. This clone was seen once. The receptor was derived from a human donor in a cohort sampled during active COVID-19. Sample: peripheral blood. The rearrangement uses TRBV30 and TRBJ1-2; D is ambiguous. Here the CDR3 reads CAWSVNSNYGYTF. CDR3 in DNA: TGTGCCTGGAGTGTGAACAGTAACTATGGCTACACCTTC.